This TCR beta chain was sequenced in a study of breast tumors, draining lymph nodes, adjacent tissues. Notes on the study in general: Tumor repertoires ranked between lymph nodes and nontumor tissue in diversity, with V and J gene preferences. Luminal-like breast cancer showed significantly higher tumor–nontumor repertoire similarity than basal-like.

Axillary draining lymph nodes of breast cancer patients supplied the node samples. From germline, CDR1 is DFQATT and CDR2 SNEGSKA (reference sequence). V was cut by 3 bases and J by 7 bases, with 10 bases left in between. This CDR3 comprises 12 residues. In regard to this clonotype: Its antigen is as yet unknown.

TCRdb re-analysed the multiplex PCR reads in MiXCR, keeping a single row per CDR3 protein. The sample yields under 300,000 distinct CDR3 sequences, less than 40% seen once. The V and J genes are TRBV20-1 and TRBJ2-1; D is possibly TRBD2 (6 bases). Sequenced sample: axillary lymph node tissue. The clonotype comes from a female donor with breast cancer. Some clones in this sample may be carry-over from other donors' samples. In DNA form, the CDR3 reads TGCAGTGCTAGCGGGAGCACGAATGAGCAGTTCTTC. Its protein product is CSASGSTNEQFF.